What follows is one T cell receptor beta chain and its context. This entry belongs to a study of blood T cell repertoires in COVID-19. Measured with immunoSEQ multiplex PCR; TCRdb has only the in-frame clones, and not every one. The repertoire holds about 200,000 clones, with roughly nine tenths as singletons. V was cut by 5 bases and J by 5 bases, with 9 bases left in between. This CDR3 spans 12 amino acids. CDR1 is ENHRY, CDR2 SYGVKD, per germline. What was sequenced was PBMCs or T cells enriched from blood (not recorded which). V and J are TRBV10-3 and TRBJ1-1; possible D gene TRBD1, 5 bases. This clonotype originated in a woman in her 30s who had recovered from COVID-19. CDR3 amino acids: CAISQGRTEAFF. The CDR3 DNA reads as TGTGCCATCAGTCAGGGAAGGACTGAAGCTTTCTTT.